This TCR beta chain comes out of a study of T cell responses to AZD1222 COVID-19 vaccine. Regarding the study as a whole: With dominance at 160-218 and 743-854, vaccine-associated CD4 TCRs spanned spike. Unmutated regions of variants are reportedly targeted by nearly half of spike-specific TCRs. The donors showed a predominance of white British ancestry and of females, with possible underestimation of clonal diversity. Repertoires in all cases were sampled only once the peak T cell response had passed.

The data were produced by immunoSEQ multiplex PCR, yet TCRdb's version contains in-frame clones alone and is incomplete. The sample holds 77,000 or so clones; around 87% are singletons and the top ten take around 20%. As for this clone: The antigen is not known.

There are 15 residues in the CDR3. Germline V gene data show CDR1 as SGHAT and CDR2 as FQNNGV. Trimming at V came to 4 bases and at J to 8 bases, leaving 11 bases not matched to a gene. This receptor was taken from an adult who received the AZD1222 COVID-19 vaccine. Material: peripheral blood, obtained 28 days after the second AZD1222 dose. The chain couples TRBV11-2 to TRBJ1-2; 9 positions match TRBD1. This CDR3 is CASSSYRGQTDGYTF. The CDR3 DNA sequence: TGTGCCAGCAGCTCCTACAGGGGGCAGACCGACGGCTACACCTTC.